Below, 30 T cell receptor beta chains from the same sample are listed, as sequenced in a study of T cell repertoires in cytomegalovirus infection. One entry per CDR3 protein results from TCRdb running MiXCR on the reads. The sample includes some 400,000 distinct CDR3 sequences, around 32% of them seen just once. Material: PBMCs. The receptors originated from a human donor in good health (CMV status not recorded). Some clones in this sample may be carry-over from other donors' samples.

This clonotype was counted many times. This sequence joins TRBV2 and TRBJ1-1; perhaps TRBD1 as D (5 bases). This CDR3 spans 13 amino acids. Trimming left V 6 bases short and J 4 bases short, with 12 bases between. Per germline, CDR1 SNHLY and CDR2 FYNNEI. The CDR3 DNA is TGTGCCAGCAGCAAGGGGTGGAGCACTGAAGCTTTCTTT. Its translation is CASSKGWSTEAFF.

This clonotype has more than one count but fewer than ten. The V and J genes are TRBV6-1 and TRBJ1-1; 7 nucleotides agree with TRBD1. This CDR3 region has 15 residues. The germline gives CDR1 MNHNS, CDR2 SASEGT. With 8 bases clipped from V and 0 bases from J, the junction kept 9 bases outside the gene matches. The CDR3 reads CASAGQAIVNTEAFF. DNA of the CDR3: TGTGCCAGCGCTGGACAGGCGATTGTGAACACTGAAGCTTTCTTT.

This chain links TRBV7-8 with TRBJ1-2; D is unclear. The CDR3 sequence is 16 residues long. Germline V gives CDR1 SGHVS, CDR2 FQNEAQ. Trimming pared 5 bases from V and 7 bases from J, leaving 23 bases between. In DNA form, the CDR3 reads TGTGCCAGCAGCATGTACGAGGGTTCGCAGGAGCCTGGCTACACCTTC. It codes for CASSMYEGSQEPGYTF. Using reference TRBV7-8 and TRBJ1-2 for the parts outside the CDR3, the full variable domain is GAGVSQSPRYKVAKRGQDVALRCDPISGHVSLFWYQQALGQGPEFLTYFQNEAQLDKSGLPSDRFFAERPEGSVSTLKIQRTQQEDSAVYLCASSMYEGSQEPGYTFGSGTRLTVV.

This clonotype was seen only a few times. The rearrangement joins TRBV6-1 to TRBJ2-1; unclear D gene. The CDR3 has 16 residues. Trimming stripped 6 bases from V and 0 bases from J, with 15 bases between. Looked up from germline, CDR1 is MNHNS and CDR2 is SASEGT. The CDR3 reads CASRQHQTSSYNEQFF. Here the CDR3 DNA reads TGTGCCAGCAGGCAACACCAAACAAGCTCCTACAATGAGCAGTTCTTC.

The chain uses TRBV20-1 and TRBJ2-7, with TRBD1 matching 10 bases. The CDR3 is made up of 16 amino acids. In germline, CDR1 is DFQATT, CDR2 SNEGSKA (reference sequence). J was trimmed by 3 bases and V by 5 bases; bases with no gene match: 13. The CDR3 nucleotides are TGCAGTGCTGGTCTCCCGGGACAGGGGATGGGCTACGAGCAGTACTTC. Protein sequence: CSAGLPGQGMGYEQYF.

The table lists this clonotype with many counts. V gene TRBV28 combines with J gene TRBJ2-2; 14 bases are a match to TRBD2. V was pared by 3 bases and J by 4 bases, with 4 bases of the junction left unmatched. CDR3 length: 17 amino acids. Germline V gene lookup returns CDR1 MDHEN and CDR2 SYDVKM. The CDR3 sequence is CASSLGLAGVSTGELFF. The DNA for the CDR3 is TGTGCCAGCAGTTTGGGACTAGCGGGGGTTTCCACCGGGGAGCTGTTTTTT.

V and J are TRBV19 and TRBJ2-7, with a possible D match to TRBD2 (6 bases). The CDR3 spans 17 residues. Germline values: CDR1 LNHDA, CDR2 SQIVND (reference sequence). With 2 bases removed from V and 1 base from J, the gap between germline ends came to 18 bases. In nucleotides, the CDR3 is TGTGCCAGTAGTATATCCGTCCGGGGGTCTCGATCCTACGAGCAGTACTTC. Residues: CASSISVRGSRSYEQYF. Variable domain in full (rest from reference TRBV19 and TRBJ2-7): DGGITQSPKYLFRKEGQNVTLSCEQNLNHDAMYWYRQDPGQGLRLIYYSQIVNDFQKGDIAEGYSVSREKKESFPLTVTSAQKNPTAFYLCASSISVRGSRSYEQYFGPGTRLTVT.

V usage is TRBV7-9 and J usage is TRBJ2-2; a weak D match, TRBD2 (5 bases). Trimming took off 3 bases at V and 6 bases at J, with 14 bases between the two ends. The CDR3 is 15 amino acids. Germline CDR1 is SEHNR and CDR2 is FQNEAQ (reference sequence). The CDR3 is CASSLAGGLPGELFF. For the CDR3, the DNA is TGTGCCAGCAGCTTGGCAGGAGGATTGCCCGGGGAGCTGTTTTTT.

This clonotype was counted many times. The V call is TRBV7-2, the J call TRBJ2-2; D remains ambiguous. The CDR3 runs 14 residues. Looked up from germline, CDR1 is SGHTA and CDR2 is FQGNSA. The V and J ends lost 3 bases and 4 bases respectively, with 9 bases between them. The CDR3, as DNA: TGTGCCAGCAGCTTCTCACCGGGCACCGGGGAGCTGTTTTTT. It is translated as CASSFSPGTGELFF. The complete variable domain, with remaining parts taken from reference TRBV7-2 and TRBJ2-2, reads GAGVSQSPSNKVTEKGKDVELRCDPISGHTALYWYRQSLGQGLEFLIYFQGNSAPDKSGLPSDRFSAERTGGSVSTLTIQRTQQEDSAVYLCASSFSPGTGELFFGEGSRLTVL.

V usage is TRBV6-1 and J usage is TRBJ1-1, with a tentative D call TRBD1 (5 bases). V dropped 6 bases and J dropped 0 bases, with 8 bases sitting between them. Germline CDR1 reads MNHNS; CDR2 reads SASEGT. CDR3 length equals 13 residues. CDR3 residues: CASRDNLNTEAFF. In DNA, the CDR3 is TGTGCCAGCAGGGACAACCTGAACACTGAAGCTTTCTTT.

The rearrangement links TRBV10-3 to TRBJ1-1; D is unresolved. Trimming stripped 5 bases from V and 0 bases from J, with 10 bases between. The CDR3 consists of 14 residues. Germline values: CDR1 ENHRY, CDR2 SYGVKD. This CDR3 is CAISSRIMNTEAFF. CDR3 DNA: TGTGCCATCAGTTCCAGAATCATGAACACTGAAGCTTTCTTT.

This clonotype was seen at least ten times. The chain uses TRBV12-3 or TRBV12-4 and TRBJ2-6; 8 bases line up with TRBD1. Germline trimming cut 7 bases from V and 0 bases from J; bases unmatched to any gene: 5. There are 16 residues in the CDR3. As DNA, the CDR3 is TGTGCCAGCACCCCGGGACAGGTCTCTGGGGCCAACGTCCTGACTTTC. It encodes CASTPGQVSGANVLTF.

This sequence joins TRBV6-2 or TRBV6-3 and TRBJ1-2; maybe TRBD1 (5 bases). Trimming removed 7 bases from V and 3 bases from J, with 12 bases in between. CDR1 is MNHEY and CDR2 is SVGEGT in the germline V gene. The CDR3 extends over 13 amino acids. CDR3 DNA sequence: TGTGCCAGCACCCAGACAGACTACTATGGCTACACCTTC. Its translation: CASTQTDYYGYTF.

This chain links TRBV10-3 with TRBJ2-3; maybe TRBD1 (6 bases). CDR3 size: 16 residues. CDR1 is ENHRY and CDR2 is SYGVKD in the germline V gene. Trimming left V 6 bases short and J 0 bases short, with 16 bases between. CDR3 coding DNA: TGTGCCATCAGCCTTGGACAGAGCCCTAGCACAGATACGCAGTATTTT. It translates to CAISLGQSPSTDTQYF.

The V gene is TRBV30, the J gene TRBJ2-1; TRBD2 matches at 11 bases. This CDR3 region has 15 residues. Per germline, CDR1 GTSNPN and CDR2 SVGIG (reference sequence). The V segment lost 3 bases and the J segment 9 bases; nucleotides outside the gene matches: 10. CDR3 loop: CAWSGLAGGSGEQFF. Written as DNA, the CDR3 is TGTGCCTGGAGCGGACTAGCGGGCGGGTCGGGTGAGCAGTTCTTC. Full variable domain (remainder filled in from reference TRBV30 and TRBJ2-1): SQTIHQWPATLVQPVGSPLSLECTVEGTSNPNLYWYRQAAGRGLQLLFYSVGIGQISSEVPQNLSASRPQDRQFILSSKKLLLSDSGFYLCAWSGLAGGSGEQFFGPGTRLTVL.

This clonotype has more than one count but fewer than ten. The chain is built from TRBV4-2 and TRBJ2-7, with D perhaps matching TRBD2 (6 bases). CDR3 size: 17 residues. V lost 0 bases and J 2 bases, leaving 17 bases between the germline ends. The germline V gene has CDR1 LGHNA and CDR2 YNFKEQ. DNA for the CDR3: TGTGCCAGCAGCCAAGATGTTCAGGGAGGTCGGCCCTACGAGCAGTACTTC. Its translation: CASSQDVQGGRPYEQYF.

This clonotype occurred many times. V and J are TRBV7-2 and TRBJ2-7; D is undetermined. The CDR3 is made up of 14 amino acids. Trimming took 5 bases from V and 0 from J, leaving 11 bases between them. Germline V gene data show CDR1 as SGHTA and CDR2 as FQGNSA. The CDR3 sequence is CASSLLIRSYEQYF. In DNA form, the CDR3 reads TGTGCCAGCAGCCTACTGATCCGCTCCTACGAGCAGTACTTC.

Details on this clonotype: A clone one base away is much larger, so this may be a read error. This sequence joins TRBV7-6 and TRBJ2-2, with D maybe TRBD2 (6 bases). CDR1 is SGHVS, CDR2 FNYEAQ, per germline. This CDR3 has 14 amino acids. The CDR3 sequence is CASSISGETGGLFF. In nucleotides, the CDR3 is TGTGCCAGCAGCATCTCCGGGGAGACCGGGGGGCTGTTTTTT.

This clonotype has a handful of counts. This chain joins TRBV4-2 and TRBJ2-2, with 10 bases lining up with TRBD1. The V gene end was trimmed by 4 bases and the J gene end by 7 bases; junction bases not matched to a gene: 6. This CDR3 contains 15 residues. The V gene's germline CDR1 is LGHNA and CDR2 YNFKEQ. Here the CDR3 reads CASSPVDRGIGELFF. In nucleotides, the CDR3 is TGTGCCAGCAGCCCCGTGGACAGGGGGATCGGGGAGCTGTTTTTT.

This clonotype has just a few counts. The chain combines TRBV7-9 with TRBJ1-6, with a weak D call TRBD1 (6 bases). CDR3 size: 17 residues. V dropped 4 bases and J dropped 0 bases, with 13 bases sitting between them. From germline, CDR1 is SEHNR and CDR2 FQNEAQ (reference sequence). The CDR3 loop reads CASSSRQDLSYNSPLHF. The CDR3 DNA reads TGTGCCAGCAGCTCCCGACAGGACCTCTCCTATAATTCACCCCTCCACTTT.

This clonotype was found a few times. This sequence joins TRBV6-2 or TRBV6-3 and TRBJ2-6; D may correspond to TRBD1 or TRBD2 (6 bases each). CDR3 length: 15 residues. Trimming pared 6 bases from V and 4 bases from J, leaving 13 bases between. Germline V CDR1 and CDR2: MNHEY, SVGEGT. For the CDR3, the DNA is TGTGCCAGCAGCGACGGGGGCCCCGGGGCCAACGTCCTGACTTTC. As protein: CASSDGGPGANVLTF.

V and J are TRBV7-3 and TRBJ2-7; maybe TRBD2 (5 bases). Per the germline V gene, CDR1 is SGHTA and CDR2 is FQGTGA. CDR3 length equals 15 residues. V lost 7 bases, J lost 5 bases, and 21 bases lay in between. The CDR3 DNA reads TGTGCCAGCAAAGACCTAGAGGGTCTTCCGCACGAGCAGTACTTC. This sequence encodes CASKDLEGLPHEQYF.

This clonotype was counted a few times. The V gene is TRBV28, the J gene TRBJ1-1, with 9 positions matching TRBD1. CDR3 size: 15 residues. The V gene end was trimmed by 3 bases and the J gene end by 5 bases; junction bases not matched to a gene: 7. Germline assignment: CDR1 MDHEN and CDR2 SYDVKM. CDR3 loop: CASSFQDRGKTEAFF. The DNA of the CDR3 is TGTGCCAGCAGTTTTCAGGACAGGGGTAAGACTGAAGCTTTCTTT.

In this sample, this clonotype turned up a few times. This chain uses TRBV10-3 with TRBJ2-7, with 9 positions matching TRBD1. The CDR3 is made up of 16 amino acids. Germline V gene data show CDR1 as ENHRY and CDR2 as SYGVKD. V shed 2 bases and J 1 base; nucleotides not matched to a gene: 6. The CDR3 sequence is CAISEPGTGSSYEQYF. The CDR3 DNA is TGTGCCATCAGTGAGCCCGGGACAGGGAGTTCCTACGAGCAGTACTTC.

V usage is TRBV6-1 and J usage is TRBJ2-7, with D possibly matching TRBD1 (6 bases). The CDR3 is made up of 13 amino acids. Trimming shortened V by 6 bases and J by 2 bases, and 11 bases separated the two germline ends. From germline, CDR1 is MNHNS and CDR2 SASEGT. The CDR3 DNA reads as TGTGCCAGCAGGGAGACAGGAACCTACGAGCAGTACTTC. Residues: CASRETGTYEQYF.

The chain has TRBV6-6 and TRBJ1-3; possible D gene TRBD1, 5 bases. The CDR3 has 15 residues. Trimming pared 5 bases from V and 0 bases from J, leaving 11 bases between. CDR1 and CDR2 (germline): MNHNY, SVGAGI (reference sequence). DNA for the CDR3: TGTGCCAGCAGTCCAGACAGCGTCTCTGGAAACACCATATATTTT. Its protein product is CASSPDSVSGNTIYF.

The rearrangement uses TRBV4-1 and TRBJ1-5; maybe TRBD1 (6 bases). The CDR3 contains 17 residues. Trimming pared 0 bases from V and 7 bases from J, leaving 19 bases between. Per the germline V gene, CDR1 is MGHRA and CDR2 is YSYEKL. The CDR3 sequence is CASSQDGNDRTNQPQHF. The CDR3 nucleotides are TGCGCCAGCAGCCAAGATGGGAATGACAGGACCAACCAGCCCCAGCATTTT.

Comments on this clonotype: The junction does not match germline at one end; this may be a read error. V gene TRBV6-5 combines with J gene TRBJ1-1; TRBD1 is a possible D gene (6 bases). Germline CDR1 MNHEY, CDR2 SVGAGI. This CDR3 is built from 13 residues. CDR3 nucleotide sequence: TGTTCCAGAAGTTACAAGCGGGACACTGAAGATTTCTTT. This encodes CSRSYKRDTEDFF.

The V call is TRBV4-2, the J call TRBJ2-1, with 8 positions matching TRBD2. J was trimmed by 6 bases and V by 6 bases; bases with no gene match: 10. Germline CDR1 LGHNA, CDR2 YNFKEQ. This CDR3 contains 15 residues. The CDR3 loop is CASRQRQSGGNEQFF. CDR3 in DNA: TGTGCCAGCAGACAACGCCAGAGCGGGGGCAATGAGCAGTTCTTC.

The rearrangement links TRBV5-1 to TRBJ1-1, with D maybe TRBD1 (5 bases). V lost 4 bases to trimming and J lost 1 base, with 17 bases between them. This CDR3 contains 16 residues. Germline V gene lookup returns CDR1 SGHRS and CDR2 YFSETQ. The CDR3 is CASSPRDFWGNTEAFF. CDR3 sequence (DNA): TGCGCCAGCAGCCCACGGGACTTCTGGGGGAACACTGAAGCTTTCTTT.